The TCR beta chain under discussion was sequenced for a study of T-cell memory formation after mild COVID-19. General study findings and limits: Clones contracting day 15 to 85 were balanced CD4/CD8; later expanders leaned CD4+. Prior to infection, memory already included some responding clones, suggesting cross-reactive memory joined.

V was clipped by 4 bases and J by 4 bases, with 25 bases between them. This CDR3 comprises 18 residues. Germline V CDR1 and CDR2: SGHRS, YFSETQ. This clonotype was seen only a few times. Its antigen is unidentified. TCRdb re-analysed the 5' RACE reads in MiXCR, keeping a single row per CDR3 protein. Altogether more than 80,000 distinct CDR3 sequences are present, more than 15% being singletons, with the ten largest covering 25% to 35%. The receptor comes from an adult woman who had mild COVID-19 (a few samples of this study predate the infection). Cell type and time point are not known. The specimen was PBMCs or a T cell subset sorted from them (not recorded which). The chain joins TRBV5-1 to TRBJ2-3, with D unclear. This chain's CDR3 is CASSQPAYTTPFPDTQYF. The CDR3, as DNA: TGCGCCAGCAGCCAGCCAGCTTACACGACGCCCTTCCCAGATACGCAGTATTTT.